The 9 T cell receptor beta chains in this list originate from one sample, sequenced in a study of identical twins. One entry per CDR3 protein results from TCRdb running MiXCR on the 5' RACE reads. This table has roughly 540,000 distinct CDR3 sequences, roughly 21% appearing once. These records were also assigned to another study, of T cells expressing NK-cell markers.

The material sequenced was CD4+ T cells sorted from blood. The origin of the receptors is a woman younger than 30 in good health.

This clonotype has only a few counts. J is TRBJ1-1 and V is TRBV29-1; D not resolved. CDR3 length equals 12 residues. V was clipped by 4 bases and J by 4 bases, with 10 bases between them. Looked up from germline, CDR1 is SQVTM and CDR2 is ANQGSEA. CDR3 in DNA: TGCAGCGTTGTTGGCGTTAGCACTGAAGCTTTCTTT. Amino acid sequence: CSVVGVSTEAFF. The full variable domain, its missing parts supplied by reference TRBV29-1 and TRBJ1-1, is SAVISQKPSRDICQRGTSLTIQCQVDSQVTMMFWYRQQPGQSLTLIATANQGSEATYESGFVIDKFPISRPNLTFSTLTVSNMSPEDSSIYLCSVVGVSTEAFFGQGTRLTVV.

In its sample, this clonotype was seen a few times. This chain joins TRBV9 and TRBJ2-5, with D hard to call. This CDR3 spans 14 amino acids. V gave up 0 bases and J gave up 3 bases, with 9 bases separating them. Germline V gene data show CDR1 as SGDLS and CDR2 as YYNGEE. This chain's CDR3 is CASSVGGGEETQYF. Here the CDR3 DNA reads TGTGCCAGCAGCGTAGGTGGCGGAGAAGAGACCCAGTACTTC.

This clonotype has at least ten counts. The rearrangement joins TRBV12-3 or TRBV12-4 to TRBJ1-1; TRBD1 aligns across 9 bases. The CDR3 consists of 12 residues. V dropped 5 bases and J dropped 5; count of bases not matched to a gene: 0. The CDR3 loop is CASSDRGTEAFF. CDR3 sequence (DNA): TGTGCCAGCAGTGACAGGGGGACTGAAGCTTTCTTT.

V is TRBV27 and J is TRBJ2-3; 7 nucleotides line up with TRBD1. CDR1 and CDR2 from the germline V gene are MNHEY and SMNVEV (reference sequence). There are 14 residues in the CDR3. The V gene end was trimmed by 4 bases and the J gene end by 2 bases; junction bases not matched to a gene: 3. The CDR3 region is CASSSQGVTDTQYF. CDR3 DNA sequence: TGTGCCAGCAGTTCCCAGGGGGTCACAGATACGCAGTATTTT.

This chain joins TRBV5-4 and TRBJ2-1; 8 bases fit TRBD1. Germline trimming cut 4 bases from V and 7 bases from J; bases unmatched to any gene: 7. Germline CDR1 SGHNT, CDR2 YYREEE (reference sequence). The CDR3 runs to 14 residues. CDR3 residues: CASSQQGVGNEQFF. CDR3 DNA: TGTGCCAGCAGCCAACAGGGGGTGGGGAATGAGCAGTTCTTC.

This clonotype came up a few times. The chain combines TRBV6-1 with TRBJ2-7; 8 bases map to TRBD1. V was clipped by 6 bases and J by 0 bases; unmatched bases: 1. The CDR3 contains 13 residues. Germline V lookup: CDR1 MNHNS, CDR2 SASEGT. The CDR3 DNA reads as TGTGCCAGCAGACAGGGGGGCTCCTACGAGCAGTACTTC. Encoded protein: CASRQGGSYEQYF.

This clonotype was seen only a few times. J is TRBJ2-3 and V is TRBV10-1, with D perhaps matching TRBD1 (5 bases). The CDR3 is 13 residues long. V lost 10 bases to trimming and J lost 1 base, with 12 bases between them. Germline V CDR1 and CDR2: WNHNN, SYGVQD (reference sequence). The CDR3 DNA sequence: TGCGCCACCAGGGCCCCCGGCACAGATACGCAGTATTTT. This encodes CATRAPGTDTQYF.

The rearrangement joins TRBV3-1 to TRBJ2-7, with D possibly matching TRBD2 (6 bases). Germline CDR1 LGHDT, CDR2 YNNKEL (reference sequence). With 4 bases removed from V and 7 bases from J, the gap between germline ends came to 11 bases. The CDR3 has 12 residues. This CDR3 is CASSRLESEQYF. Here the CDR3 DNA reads TGTGCCAGCAGCCGACTAGAATCTGAGCAGTACTTC.

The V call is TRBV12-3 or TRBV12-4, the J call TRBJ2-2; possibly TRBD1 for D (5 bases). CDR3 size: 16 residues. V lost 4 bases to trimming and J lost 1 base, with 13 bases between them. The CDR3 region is CASSSPRQQNTGELFF. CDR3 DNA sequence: TGTGCCAGCAGTTCCCCCCGACAGCAGAACACCGGGGAGCTGTTTTTT.